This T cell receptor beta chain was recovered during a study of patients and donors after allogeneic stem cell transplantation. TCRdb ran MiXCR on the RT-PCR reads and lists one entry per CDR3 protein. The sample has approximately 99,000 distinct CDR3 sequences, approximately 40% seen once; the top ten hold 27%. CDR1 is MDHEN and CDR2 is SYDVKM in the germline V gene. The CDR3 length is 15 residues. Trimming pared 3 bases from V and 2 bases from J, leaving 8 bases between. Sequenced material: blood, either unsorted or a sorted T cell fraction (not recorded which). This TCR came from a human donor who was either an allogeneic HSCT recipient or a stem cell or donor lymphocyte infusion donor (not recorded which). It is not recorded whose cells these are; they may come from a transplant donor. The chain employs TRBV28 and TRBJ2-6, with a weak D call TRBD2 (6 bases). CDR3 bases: TGTGCCAGCAGTTTTGGAGGGGCTGGGGCCAACGTCCTGACTTTC. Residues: CASSFGGAGANVLTF.